Below, 29 T cell receptor beta chains from the same sample are listed, as sequenced in a study of blood T cell repertoires in COVID-19. Profiling relied on immunoSEQ multiplex PCR, and the TCRdb table lists in-frame clones only, not all of them. The data hold 90,000 to 130,000 clones, with roughly 83% observed a single time. The sample taken for sequencing was peripheral blood. The receptors come from a woman between 65 and 79 years old with acute or convalescent COVID-19.

This clone was detected only once. The rearrangement joins TRBV27 to TRBJ2-2; 7 bases fit TRBD2. Unmatched junction bases numbered 7, after V lost 0 bases and J lost 3 bases. This CDR3 has 17 amino acids. Germline CDR1 MNHEY, CDR2 SMNVEV (reference sequence). The CDR3 DNA sequence: TGTGCCAGCAGTTTATCTCCGGGACGGGAGGACACCGGGGAGCTGTTTTTT. It encodes CASSLSPGREDTGELFF.

This chain links TRBV11-2 with TRBJ1-4, with D possibly being TRBD1 (6 bases). Trimming pared 1 base from V and 8 bases from J, leaving 14 bases between. This CDR3 region has 15 residues. CDR1 and CDR2 (germline): SGHAT, FQNNGV. This chain's CDR3 is CASSLVTGGGEKLFF. The CDR3, as DNA: TGTGCCAGCAGCTTAGTGACGGGGGGCGGCGAAAAACTGTTTTTT.

This chain's CDR3 is CASSQGAGGPSREQFF. CDR3 nucleotide sequence: TGTGCCAGCAGCCAAGGAGCGGGAGGGCCCTCGAGGGAGCAGTTCTTC. V and J are TRBV3-1 (or the pseudogene TRBV3-2) and TRBJ2-1; TRBD2 aligns across 10 bases. Trimming took 1 base from V and 10 from J; bases not matched to a gene: 10. This CDR3 is built from 16 residues. Germline CDR1 is LGHDT and CDR2 is YNNKEL (reference sequence).

The rearrangement uses TRBV9 and TRBJ1-2, with D tentatively TRBD1 (5 bases). Germline V gene data show CDR1 as SGDLS and CDR2 as YYNGEE. This CDR3 contains 12 residues. V was pared by 3 bases and J by 14 bases, with 17 bases between. The CDR3 DNA reads TGTGCCAGCAGCGCGCAGGGAACTGTCTGGACCTTC. It yields the protein CASSAQGTVWTF.

The J gene is TRBJ2-1, the V gene TRBV27, with a possible D match to TRBD2 (5 bases). The germline gives CDR1 MNHEY, CDR2 SMNVEV (reference sequence). The germline V and J ends were trimmed by 5 bases and 6 bases, with 23 bases remaining between them. The CDR3 totals 17 residues. The CDR3 loop reads CASSPTPLVNGGNEQFF. The CDR3 bases are TGTGCCAGCAGTCCTACCCCGCTAGTTAACGGAGGCAATGAGCAGTTCTTC.

The V gene is TRBV2, the J gene TRBJ1-5, with TRBD1 identical over 10 bases. Unmatched junction bases numbered 6, after V lost 4 bases and J lost 6 bases. CDR1 and CDR2 (germline): SNHLY, FYNNEI. The CDR3 is 15 amino acids. The CDR3 region is CASSADRGLVQPQHF. DNA of the CDR3: TGTGCCAGCAGTGCTGACAGGGGGCTTGTTCAGCCCCAGCATTTT.

Turning to this clone: Other DNA sequences in this sample translate to the same CDR3. The chain recombines TRBV25-1 with TRBJ2-5; no definite D call. V lost 3 bases and J 0 bases, leaving 5 bases between the germline ends. Germline values: CDR1 MGHDK, CDR2 SYGVNS. There are 13 residues in the CDR3. For the CDR3, the DNA is TGTGCCAGCAGTGATCGGGACCAAGAGACCCAGTACTTC. Translation: CASSDRDQETQYF.

The chain is built from TRBV18 and TRBJ1-2; D ambiguous. CDR3 size: 13 residues. The germline CDR1 and CDR2 sequences are KGHSH and LQKENI. Trimming stripped 6 bases from V and 3 bases from J, with 11 bases between. As DNA, the CDR3 is TGTGCCAGCTCCCAACAAAGCGACTATGGCTACACCTTC. Encoded protein: CASSQQSDYGYTF.

This chain connects TRBV7-2 to TRBJ2-7; 10 bases are a match to TRBD1. In germline, CDR1 is SGHTA, CDR2 FQGNSA. The CDR3 is 17 amino acids. Trimming cost V 2 bases and J 4 bases; bases outside gene matches: 11. Written as DNA, the CDR3 is TGTGCCAGCAGCTTATCTCGACAGGGGGCGCAGGTTTACGAGCAGTACTTC. The encoded protein is CASSLSRQGAQVYEQYF.

This clone was seen a single time. This chain connects TRBV15 to TRBJ2-1; 10 positions agree with TRBD1. V lost 4 bases, J lost 4 bases, and 4 bases stayed unmatched. Germline CDR1 LNHNV, CDR2 YYDKDF (reference sequence). CDR3 length: 15 amino acids. CDR3 in amino acids: CATSNDRGLYNEQFF. The CDR3 nucleotides are TGTGCCACCAGCAACGACAGGGGGCTGTACAATGAGCAGTTCTTC.

CDR3 amino acids: CASSLDSEAFF. CDR3 nucleotides: TGCGCCAGCAGCTTGGACAGTGAAGCTTTCTTT. The V gene is TRBV5-1, the J gene TRBJ1-1; D call uncertain. This CDR3 comprises 11 residues. Trimming left V 0 bases short and J 7 bases short, with 4 bases between. Germline loops: CDR1 SGHRS, CDR2 YFSETQ.

The chain joins TRBV2 to TRBJ1-1, with 12 bases fitting TRBD1. Trimming removed 7 bases from V and 1 base from J; junction bases left unmatched: 7. Per the germline V gene, CDR1 is SNHLY and CDR2 is FYNNEI. The CDR3 is 16 residues long. For the CDR3, the DNA is TGTGCCAGCAACCAGGGACAGGGGGCGACGAACACTGAAGCTTTCTTT. This encodes CASNQGQGATNTEAFF.

V is TRBV7-8 and J is TRBJ1-4, with D perhaps TRBD1 (5 bases). Deletions cut 2 bases from V and 4 bases from J, with 8 bases between. Germline V gene lookup returns CDR1 SGHVS and CDR2 FQNEAQ. The CDR3 consists of 14 residues. The CDR3 loop is CASSLPGGNEKLFF. The CDR3 bases are TGTGCCAGCAGCTTACCCGGGGGTAATGAAAAACTGTTTTTT.

This clone has only one observation. The genes are TRBV3-1 (or the pseudogene TRBV3-2) and TRBJ1-5, with D possibly being TRBD1 (5 bases). Germline CDR1 LGHDT, CDR2 YNNKEL (reference sequence). This CDR3 region has 13 residues. The V end was cut by 4 bases, the J end by 6 bases, with 10 bases between. The CDR3 coding sequence is TGTGCCAGCAGCCGAGGAAGGGGTCAGCCCCAGCATTTT. Encoded protein: CASSRGRGQPQHF.

The chain has TRBV11-3 and TRBJ2-1; 8 bases fit TRBD2. CDR3 length: 16 residues. Germline assignment: CDR1 SGHNT and CDR2 YENEEA. The J segment lost 5 bases and the V segment lost 1 base, leaving 7 bases of the junction unmatched. CDR3 coding DNA: TGTGCCAGCAGCTTAGGTCCAGCGGGGGCCCACAATGAGCAGTTCTTC. Protein: CASSLGPAGAHNEQFF.

This rearrangement joins TRBV7-3 to TRBJ1-5; a possible D gene is TRBD1 (6 bases). CDR1 and CDR2 (germline): SGHTA, FQGTGA. CDR3 length: 14 residues. V gave up 4 bases and J gave up 2 bases, with 9 bases separating them. The CDR3 nucleotides read TGTGCCAGCAGCTGCACAGGGCGCAATCAGCCCCAGCATTTT. Translating it yields CASSCTGRNQPQHF.

This clone was observed a single time. V is TRBV6-5 and J is TRBJ1-1, with unresolved D. V lost 2 bases and J lost 1, with 5 bases in between. This CDR3 is built from 13 residues. Germline lookup yields CDR1 MNHEY and CDR2 SVGAGI. CDR3 sequence: CASSYGQNTEAFF. CDR3 coding DNA: TGTGCCAGCAGTTACGGCCAGAACACTGAAGCTTTCTTT.

V usage is TRBV18 and J usage is TRBJ2-1, with D tentatively TRBD2 (5 bases). Trimming pared 0 bases from V and 8 bases from J, leaving 17 bases between. CDR1 is KGHSH, CDR2 LQKENI, per germline. This CDR3 comprises 16 residues. CDR3 region: CASSPPVAPNLDEQFF. The CDR3 region has the DNA TGTGCCAGCTCACCACCGGTAGCGCCGAATTTAGATGAGCAGTTCTTC.

The rearrangement links TRBV9 to TRBJ1-4; D remains unclear. Germline assignment: CDR1 SGDLS and CDR2 YYNGEE. The CDR3 runs 15 residues. V was trimmed by 0 bases and J by 4 bases, leaving 10 bases between them. The CDR3 loop reads CASSVAGRYNEKLFF. The CDR3 DNA is TGTGCCAGCAGCGTAGCAGGCAGATATAATGAAAAACTGTTTTTT.

V usage is TRBV20-1 and J usage is TRBJ2-7, with TRBD1 as a possible D gene (5 bases). This CDR3 is built from 11 residues. Germline V gene data show CDR1 as DFQATT and CDR2 as SNEGSKA (reference sequence). V was clipped by 5 bases and J by 5 bases, with 10 bases between them. CDR3 in DNA: TGCAGTGCTTTAAAAGGGGACGAGCAGTACTTC. It codes for CSALKGDEQYF.

In this sample, this clone turned up once. This chain joins TRBV10-2 and TRBJ1-5; 8 bases line up with TRBD1. Germline V gene sequence: CDR1 WSHSY, CDR2 SAAADI. The V gene end was trimmed by 3 bases and the J gene end by 6 bases; junction bases not matched to a gene: 4. The CDR3 is made up of 14 amino acids. For the CDR3, the DNA is TGCGCCAGCAGTGAACAGGGGGGACGTCAGCCCCAGCATTTT. Residues: CASSEQGGRQPQHF.

This sequence joins TRBV7-9 and TRBJ1-2, with a possible D match to TRBD1 (6 bases). Trimming cost V 5 bases and J 4 bases, with 8 bases left between them. This CDR3 region has 12 residues. Germline assignment: CDR1 SEHNR and CDR2 FQNEAQ (reference sequence). CDR3 DNA: TGTGCCAGCAGCCAGGACAGCTATGGCTACACCTTC. This sequence encodes CASSQDSYGYTF.

This clone was recorded once. The CDR3 region has the DNA TGTGCCAGCAGCCATGACAGGGGGCAGGGTTCACCCCTCCACTTT. Amino acid sequence: CASSHDRGQGSPLHF. The V and J genes are TRBV16 and TRBJ1-6, with TRBD1 matching 10 bases. CDR3 size: 15 residues. CDR1 KGHSY and CDR2 FQNENV come from the germline V gene. V gave up 3 bases and J gave up 9 bases; unmatched junction bases: 5.

This clone was observed a single time. The V call is TRBV5-1, the J call TRBJ2-6; maybe TRBD2 (6 bases). Trimming stripped 0 bases from V and 2 bases from J, with 6 bases between. Germline V CDR1 and CDR2: SGHRS, YFSETQ. The CDR3 extends over 15 amino acids. CDR3 residues: CASSLGGTGANVLTF. The CDR3 nucleotides read TGCGCCAGCAGCTTGGGCGGGACTGGGGCCAACGTCCTGACTTTC.

The chain uses TRBV24-1 and TRBJ1-2; D not certain. The CDR3 sequence is 14 residues long. Trimming left V 1 base short and J 4 bases short, with 9 bases between. Germline CDR1 is KGHDR and CDR2 is SFDVKD. This chain's CDR3 is CATSDFVLAYGYTF. CDR3 bases: TGTGCCACCAGTGATTTTGTGTTGGCCTATGGCTACACCTTC.

The rearrangement links TRBV7-2 to TRBJ1-1; D unclear. This CDR3 comprises 17 residues. CDR1 and CDR2 (germline): SGHTA, FQGNSA. V lost 5 bases, J lost 1 base, and 20 bases lay in between. The CDR3 sequence: CASSGRDPTSSNTEAFF. As DNA, the CDR3 is TGTGCCAGCAGCGGTAGAGATCCAACTTCCTCGAACACTGAAGCTTTCTTT.

This chain joins TRBV5-8 and TRBJ2-1; tentative D call: TRBD2 (6 bases). This CDR3 has 11 residues. CDR1 is SGHTS and CDR2 is YDEGEE in the germline V gene. CDR3 in amino acids: CGTQRAGEQFF. The DNA of the CDR3 is TGTGGCACTCAGCGGGCGGGTGAGCAGTTCTTC.

V is TRBV7-9 and J is TRBJ2-1; 7 bases match TRBD1. The germline gives CDR1 SEHNR, CDR2 FQNEAQ (reference sequence). V lost 1 base to trimming and J lost 9 bases; unmatched junction nucleotides: 6. The CDR3 contains 14 residues. In DNA form, the CDR3 reads TGTGCCAGCAGCTTAGAGGGGGCAGGGGGTGAGCAGTTCTTC. This gives the protein CASSLEGAGGEQFF. Drawing the rest from reference TRBV7-9 and TRBJ2-1, the complete variable domain is DTGVSQNPRHKITKRGQNVTFRCDPISEHNRLYWYRQTLGQGPEFLTYFQNEAQLEKSRLLSDRFSAERPKGSFSTLEIQRTEQGDSAMYLCASSLEGAGGEQFFGPGTRLTVL.

J is TRBJ2-3 and V is TRBV30, with D tentatively TRBD2 (5 bases). Trimming pared 5 bases from V and 1 base from J, leaving 7 bases between. Germline CDR1 GTSNPN, CDR2 SVGIG (reference sequence). The CDR3 is 12 amino acids. The CDR3 coding sequence is TGTGCCTGGGATAGCGGCACAGATACGCAGTATTTT. It specifies CAWDSGTDTQYF.